This TCR beta chain was documented in a study of cytomegalovirus exposure and HLA in healthy donors. From germline, CDR1 is SGHNT and CDR2 YENEEA. With V trimmed by 3 bases and J by 1 base, 0 bases remained unmatched. The CDR3 runs to 15 residues. Overall study results and limits: Follow-up analysis later connected one missense variant in DCLRE1C with trimming of TCR beta V- and J-genes. Compared with the roughly 670-donor mean, an Asian-associated ancestry cluster reportedly had fewer N-insertions, according to a later analysis. Certain indistinguishable V segments, among them TRBV6-2 and TRBV6-3, were excluded. In a later analysis, specific HLA alleles were associated with 15,000 to 20,000 TCR beta sequences at a 0.05 false discovery rate.

Amplification used 60 Vbeta primers and 13 Jbeta primers. Profiled with immunoSEQ multiplex PCR; TCRdb holds only in-frame clones, not every one. The table includes about 190,000 clones, more than 75% detected once. To note about this clone: Its specificity is unknown.

The TCR was taken from a woman younger than 30 in good health and CMV-seronegative. Sequenced sample: PBMCs. The chain joins TRBV11-3 to TRBJ2-6; TRBD2 matches at 7 bases. CDR3 region: CASSFGGSGANVLTF. As DNA, the CDR3 is TGTGCCAGCAGCTTCGGGGGGTCTGGGGCCAACGTCCTGACTTTC.